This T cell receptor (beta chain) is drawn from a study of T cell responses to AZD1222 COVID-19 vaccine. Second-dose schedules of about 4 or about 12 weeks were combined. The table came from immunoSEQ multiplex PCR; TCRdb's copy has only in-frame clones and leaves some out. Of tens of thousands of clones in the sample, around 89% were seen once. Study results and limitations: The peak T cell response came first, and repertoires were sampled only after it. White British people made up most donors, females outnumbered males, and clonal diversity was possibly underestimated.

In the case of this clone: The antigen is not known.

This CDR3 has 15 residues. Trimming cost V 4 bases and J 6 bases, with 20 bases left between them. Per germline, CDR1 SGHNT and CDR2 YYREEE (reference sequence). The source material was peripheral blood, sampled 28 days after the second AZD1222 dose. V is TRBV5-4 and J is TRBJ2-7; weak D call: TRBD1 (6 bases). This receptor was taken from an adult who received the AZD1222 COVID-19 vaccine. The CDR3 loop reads CASSKLQGMRSEQYF. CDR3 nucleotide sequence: TGTGCCAGCAGCAAGTTACAGGGTATGCGGTCCGAGCAGTACTTC.